The 2 T cell receptor beta chains below come from one sample, sequenced in a study of T cell changes during pregnancy in multiple sclerosis. Sequencing was performed with immunoSEQ multiplex PCR; in TCRdb, only in-frame clones are kept and a portion is missing. The sample holds approximately 60,000 clones, about nine tenths seen once. Here the sequenced sample was peripheral blood, taken in the first trimester of pregnancy. These receptors originate from a female donor with multiple sclerosis, enrolled in a pregnancy study.

J is TRBJ1-1 and V is TRBV5-1, with 8 bases identical to TRBD1. This CDR3 region has 17 residues. Trimming took 0 bases from V and 1 from J; bases not matched to a gene: 8. Germline CDR1 and CDR2: SGHRS and YFSETQ. The CDR3 loop is CASSLARGRKGNTEAFF. In DNA form, the CDR3 reads TGCGCCAGCAGCTTGGCCAGGGGGCGTAAGGGGAACACTGAAGCTTTCTTT.

This clone came up once. The chain carries TRBV4-3 and TRBJ1-2; TRBD1 is a possible D gene (6 bases). Between the trimmed V and J ends, which lost 0 bases and 7 bases, there was a span of 12 bases. The V gene's germline CDR1 is LGHNA and CDR2 YSLEER. CDR3 length: 14 residues. Written as DNA, the CDR3 is TGCGCCAGCAGCCAAGACGGGGGGGCGCGTGGCTACACCTTC. Its protein product is CASSQDGGARGYTF.